The clone carrying this TCR beta chain was observed a handful of times. Via MiXCR, TCRdb re-called the 5' RACE reads, giving one row per CDR3 protein. The sample includes about 12,000 distinct CDR3 sequences, 45% to 60% of them seen just once. CDR3 length equals 16 residues. The V gene end was trimmed by 3 bases and the J gene end by 4 bases; junction bases not matched to a gene: 10. Germline lookup yields CDR1 DFQATT and CDR2 SNEGSKA (reference sequence). Cells sorted as Tregs were CD4+, CD25+ and CD127-/low. The receptor's source is a female donor with breast cancer. The gene calls are TRBV20-1 and TRBJ2-3; TRBD2 matches 10 bases. Material for sequencing was tumor-infiltrating Tregs sorted from the breast tumor. CDR3 residues: CSASGPSGSTADTQYF. The CDR3 DNA follows: TGCAGTGCTAGCGGTCCTAGCGGGAGTACTGCAGATACGCAGTATTTT.